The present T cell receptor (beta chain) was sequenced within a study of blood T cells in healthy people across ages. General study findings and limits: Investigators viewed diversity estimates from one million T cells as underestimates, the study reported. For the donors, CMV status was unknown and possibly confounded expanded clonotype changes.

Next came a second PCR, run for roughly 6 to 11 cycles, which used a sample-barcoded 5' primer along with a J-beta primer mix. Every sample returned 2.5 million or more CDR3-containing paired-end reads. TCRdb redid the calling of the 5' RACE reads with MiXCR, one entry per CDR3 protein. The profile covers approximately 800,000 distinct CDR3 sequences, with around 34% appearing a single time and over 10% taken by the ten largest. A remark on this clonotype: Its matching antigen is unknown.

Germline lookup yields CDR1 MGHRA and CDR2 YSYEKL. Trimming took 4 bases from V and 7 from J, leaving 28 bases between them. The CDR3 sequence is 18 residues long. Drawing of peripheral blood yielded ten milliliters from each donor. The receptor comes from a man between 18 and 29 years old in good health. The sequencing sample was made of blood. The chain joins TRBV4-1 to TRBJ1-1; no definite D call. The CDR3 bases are TGCGCCAGCAGCCGGCGAGCTCCGGACCCCGAAAAACCCTTTGAAGCTTTCTTT. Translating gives CASSRRAPDPEKPFEAFF.